This note documents a single T cell receptor beta chain sequence. These data originate in a study of shared clonotypes between healthy human individuals. CCR7-negative CD45RA+ TemRA cells were pooled with CD45RO+ cells for CD8 memory. The genomic DNA of each subset was split evenly across several immunoSEQ plates. TCRdb's copy holds only in-frame clones and misses some; the assay was immunoSEQ multiplex PCR. The sample has 600,000 to 750,000 clones, about 90% seen once. The clonotype was recovered from a man aged 18 to 35 in good health. Some clones in this sample may be carry-over from other donors' samples. Sequenced sample: memory CD8+ T cells from PBMCs. The sample's subset: CD45RO+ cells pooled with CCR7-negative TemRA cells.

This CDR3 reads CASSTSGGFLETQYF. The CDR3 DNA reads as TGTGCCAGCAGCACATCCGGGGGGTTTCTGGAGACCCAGTACTTC. The chain links TRBV6-1 to TRBJ2-5; the match to TRBD2 covers 7 bases. Germline V CDR1 and CDR2: MNHNS, SASEGT. Trimming removed 6 bases from V and 5 bases from J; junction bases left unmatched: 12. The CDR3 is 15 amino acids.